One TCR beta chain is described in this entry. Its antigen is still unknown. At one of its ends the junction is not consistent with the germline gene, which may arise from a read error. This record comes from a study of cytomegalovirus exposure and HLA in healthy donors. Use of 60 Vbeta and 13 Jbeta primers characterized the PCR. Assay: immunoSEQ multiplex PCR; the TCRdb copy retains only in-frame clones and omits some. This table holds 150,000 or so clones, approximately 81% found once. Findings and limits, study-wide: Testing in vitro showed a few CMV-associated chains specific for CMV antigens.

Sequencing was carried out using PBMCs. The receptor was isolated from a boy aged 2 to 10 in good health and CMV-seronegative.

The CDR3: CASSVQREGPLF. The DNA for the CDR3 is TGTGCCAGCAGTGTACAGCGGGAGGGCCCCCTCTTC. The chain couples TRBV28 to TRBJ2-1, with TRBD2 matching over 10 bases. CDR1 and CDR2 from the germline V gene are MDHEN and SYDVKM. The CDR3 is 12 residues long.